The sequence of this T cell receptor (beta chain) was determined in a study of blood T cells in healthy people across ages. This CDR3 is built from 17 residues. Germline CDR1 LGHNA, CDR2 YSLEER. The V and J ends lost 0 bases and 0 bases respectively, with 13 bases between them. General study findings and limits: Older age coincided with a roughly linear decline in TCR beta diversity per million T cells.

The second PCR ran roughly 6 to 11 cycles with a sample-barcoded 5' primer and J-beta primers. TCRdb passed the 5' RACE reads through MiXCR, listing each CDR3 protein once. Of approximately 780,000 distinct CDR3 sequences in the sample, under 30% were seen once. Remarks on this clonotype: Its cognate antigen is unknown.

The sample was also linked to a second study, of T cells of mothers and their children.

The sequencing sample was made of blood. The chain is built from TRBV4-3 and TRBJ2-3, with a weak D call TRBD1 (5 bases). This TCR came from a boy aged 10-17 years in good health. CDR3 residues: CASSQDPTGASTDTQYF. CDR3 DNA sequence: TGCGCCAGCAGCCAAGATCCCACAGGCGCCAGCACAGATACGCAGTATTTT.